This TCR beta chain was retrieved from a study of T cell responses to AZD1222 COVID-19 vaccine. Study outcomes and limitations: Recipients of two AZD1222 doses showed rising Spike-specific TCR breadth and depth. With dominance at 160-218 and 743-854, vaccine-associated CD4 TCRs spanned spike. Per reports, nearly half of all spike-specific TCRs target regions that are unmutated in variants. The donor cohort was predominantly white British with a female majority, and clonal diversity may have been underestimated.

A note on this clone: Its cognate antigen is unknown.

The CDR3 runs 13 residues. V gave up 8 bases and J gave up 4 bases, with 11 bases separating them. Data came from immunoSEQ multiplex PCR; TCRdb stores just in-frame clones and leaves some out. Counted here are around 150,000 clones, about 88% occurring once; the ten biggest clones make up around 5.5%. The source material was peripheral blood, sampled on day 0 of AZD1222 vaccination. The rearrangement links TRBV12-3 or TRBV12-4 to TRBJ2-2; tentative D call: TRBD1 (6 bases). The sequence was obtained from an adult in good health. CDR3 sequence: CASQEQGTGELFF. In nucleotides, the CDR3 is TGTGCCAGCCAGGAACAGGGCACCGGGGAGCTGTTTTTT.